These 17 T cell receptor beta chains were sequenced from one sample in a study of response to subunit inactivated influenza vaccine. TCRdb reprocessed the RT-PCR reads via MiXCR and lists one record per CDR3 protein. This repertoire shows more than 450,000 distinct CDR3 sequences, under 9% found once; its top ten account for 10% to 15%. The sequencing here drew on PBMCs from blood, taken about 24 months after vaccination. All receptors derive from a man aged 50-75 years who received an inactivated influenza vaccine.

This clonotype was seen at least ten times. The chain recombines TRBV29-1 with TRBJ2-7; TRBD2 aligns across 8 bases. Germline V CDR1 and CDR2: SQVTM, ANQGSEA. The length of the CDR3 is 17 residues. Losses at the gene ends were 1 base for V and 0 bases for J; bases not matched to a gene: 11. The CDR3 loop reads CSVEVWGSGTSSYEQYF. In nucleotides, the CDR3 is TGCAGCGTTGAAGTGTGGGGTTCCGGGACTAGCTCCTACGAGCAGTACTTC.

This clonotype appeared many times. The chain couples TRBV15 to TRBJ1-3, with D unresolved. The CDR3 has 18 amino acids. Germline loops: CDR1 LNHNV, CDR2 YYDKDF (reference sequence). Trimming pared 3 bases from V and 0 bases from J, leaving 18 bases between. As DNA, the CDR3 is TGTGCCACCAGCAGGGGAAAAAGGACGGCGAACTCTGGAAACACCATATATTTT. Translation: CATSRGKRTANSGNTIYF.

This clonotype was counted many times. The chain links TRBV29-1 to TRBJ2-7; a possible D gene is TRBD1 (6 bases). Germline CDR1 and CDR2: SQVTM and ANQGSEA. This CDR3 comprises 14 residues. Trimming took off 1 base at V and 3 bases at J, with 13 bases between the two ends. The chain's CDR3 is CSVEGEGQIYEQYF. The CDR3 DNA is TGCAGCGTTGAAGGTGAAGGACAGATCTACGAGCAGTACTTC.

J is TRBJ2-3 and V is TRBV11-2, with D possibly matching TRBD2 (5 bases). The V end lost 11 bases, the J end lost 1 base, and 19 bases lay between the germline ends. This CDR3 has 15 residues. Per germline, CDR1 SGHAT and CDR2 FQNNGV. The CDR3, as DNA: TGTGCCGGCACCCGGTCCGGGGTCCGCACAGATACGCAGTATTTT. It translates to CAGTRSGVRTDTQYF. The variable domain in full, with the rest retrieved from reference TRBV11-2 and TRBJ2-3, is EAGVAQSPRYKIIEKRQSVAFWCNPISGHATLYWYQQILGQGPKLLIQFQNNGVVDDSQLPKDRFSAERLKGVDSTLKIQPAKLEDSAVYLCAGTRSGVRTDTQYFGPGTRLTVL.

There are a few counts of this clonotype. This chain joins TRBV5-1 and TRBJ1-6; 11 nucleotides match TRBD1. The CDR3 has 16 residues. Germline values: CDR1 SGHRS, CDR2 YFSETQ. The V and J ends lost 0 bases and 6 bases, in that order; junction bases with no gene match: 2. In DNA, the CDR3 is TGCGCCAGCAGCTTGGCGGGGACAGGGGGTAATTCACCCCTCCACTTT. Translated: CASSLAGTGGNSPLHF. Complete variable domain (other parts from reference TRBV5-1 and TRBJ1-6): KAGVTQTPRYLIKTRGQQVTLSCSPISGHRSVSWYQQTPGQGLQFLFEYFSETQRNKGNFPGRFSGRQFSNSRSEMNVSTLELGDSALYLCASSLAGTGGNSPLHFGNGTRLTVT.

Many counts were recorded for this clonotype. J is TRBJ1-4 and V is TRBV5-6, with D perhaps matching TRBD1 (6 bases). Between the trimmed V and J ends, which lost 3 bases and 3 bases, there was a span of 15 bases. The CDR3 covers 16 residues. Germline V gene sequence: CDR1 SGHDT, CDR2 YYEEEE. The CDR3 nucleotides are TGTGCCAGCAGCTCAACGACGGGGGCATCTAATGAAAAACTGTTTTTT. The encoded protein is CASSSTTGASNEKLFF.

This clonotype occurred a few times. The rearrangement joins TRBV5-1 to TRBJ2-7; 10 nucleotides match TRBD2. The J segment lost 1 base and the V segment lost 0 bases, leaving 7 bases of the junction unmatched. Germline V gene lookup returns CDR1 SGHRS and CDR2 YFSETQ. The CDR3 covers 17 residues. CDR3 sequence (DNA): TGCGCCAGCAGCTTGGGGGGCCTAGCGGGAGTTTCCTACGAGCAGTACTTC. Translated, it gives CASSLGGLAGVSYEQYF.

The V gene is TRBV20-1, the J gene TRBJ2-1, with 7 bases lining up with TRBD2. This CDR3 region has 15 residues. Germline lookup yields CDR1 DFQATT and CDR2 SNEGSKA (reference sequence). J lost 8 bases, V lost 0 bases, and 10 bases had no gene match. Here the CDR3 DNA reads TGCAGTGCTAGAGATGTTGCGGGAGTATCGGATGAGCAGTTCTTC. It yields the protein CSARDVAGVSDEQFF.

This clonotype turned up a few times. The chain couples TRBV23-1 to TRBJ2-1, with D possibly TRBD2 on 6 matching bases. TRBV23-1 is labeled an ORF, and its function is uncertain. The CDR3 extends over 15 amino acids. The V gene lost 4 bases and the J gene lost 7 bases, with 17 bases spanning the gap. The CDR3 loop is CASSLWTTLANEQFF. In DNA, the CDR3 is TGCGCCAGCAGTCTTTGGACTACCTTAGCAAATGAGCAGTTCTTC.

The chain links TRBV12-3 or TRBV12-4 to TRBJ1-5; tentative D call: TRBD1 (5 bases). Trimming took 5 bases from V and 3 from J, leaving 17 bases between them. CDR3 size: 16 residues. The CDR3 coding sequence is TGTGCCAGCAGTCCAGGGACGGGTTTACTCAATCAGCCCCAGCATTTT. This codes for CASSPGTGLLNQPQHF.

This clonotype has only a few counts. This chain uses TRBV7-3 with TRBJ2-1, with 7 bases that match TRBD2. Germline-derived CDR1 and CDR2 are SGHTA and FQGTGA. This CDR3 comprises 16 residues. V lost 1 base, J lost 7 bases, and 10 bases stayed unmatched. The CDR3, as DNA: TGTGCCAGCAGCTTAAGGACCCTCACGCGGGAGAATGAGCAGTTCTTC. The encoded protein is CASSLRTLTRENEQFF.

V is TRBV20-1 and J is TRBJ2-2; D remains unclear. Germline V CDR1 and CDR2: DFQATT, SNEGSKA (reference sequence). The CDR3 length is 16 residues. V shed 0 bases and J shed 0 bases, with 11 bases lying between them. For the CDR3, the DNA is TGCAGTGCTAGAGATTTACGGAGCGCGAACACCGGGGAGCTGTTTTTT. It translates to CSARDLRSANTGELFF.

The rearrangement links TRBV30 to TRBJ1-2; 8 positions match TRBD1. This CDR3 region has 16 residues. Trimming took 0 bases from V and 3 from J; bases not matched to a gene: 9. Germline V gene sequence: CDR1 GTSNPN, CDR2 SVGIG (reference sequence). The CDR3 region has the DNA TGTGCCTGGAGTGTACGAGGCAGGGGGCGCGACTATGGCTACACCTTC. It specifies CAWSVRGRGRDYGYTF.

As concerns this clonotype: One end of the junction varies from germline; a read error may be responsible. The V gene is TRBV4-3, the J gene TRBJ2-1; D may be TRBD1 (5 bases). The CDR3 loop spans 14 amino acids. The germline CDR1 and CDR2 sequences are LGHNA and YSLEER. The CDR3 coding sequence is TGCGCCAGCAGCCAAAGGGGCAGGTACAATGAGGAGTTCTTC. Encoded protein: CASSQRGRYNEEFF.

In its sample, this clonotype was seen a few times. Here the CDR3 reads CASSTGPEGLEQFF. CDR3 in DNA: TGTGCCAGCAGCACGGGCCCAGAGGGCCTTGAGCAGTTCTTC. The gene calls are TRBV5-4 and TRBJ2-1, with a tentative D call TRBD2 (5 bases). The CDR3 is 14 amino acids. V dropped 4 bases and J dropped 9 bases, with 17 bases sitting between them. Per the germline V gene, CDR1 is SGHNT and CDR2 is YYREEE (reference sequence).

This clonotype occurred many times. The gene calls are TRBV7-8 and TRBJ1-5; D ambiguous. Trimming pared 5 bases from V and 1 base from J, leaving 15 bases between. The CDR3 has 16 amino acids. The germline CDR1 and CDR2 sequences are SGHVS and FQNEAQ. CDR3 bases: TGTGCCAGCAGCCGTAGCCGAGTTATGAGCAATCAGCCCCAGCATTTT. Amino acid sequence: CASSRSRVMSNQPQHF.

As to this clonotype: This sequence may be a read error, since a much larger clone differs from it by one base. CDR3: CASSRSTNTGGLFF. The DNA for the CDR3 is TGTGCCAGCAGTCGAAGTACTAACACCGGGGGGCTGTTTTTT. The chain employs TRBV6-2 or TRBV6-3 and TRBJ2-2; weak D call: TRBD2 (6 bases). CDR1 and CDR2 (germline): MNHEY, SVGEGT. The CDR3 runs 14 residues.